A selection of T cell receptor beta chains follows, all from one sample in a study of Graves' ophthalmopathy and Graves' hyperthyroidism. One entry per CDR3 protein results from TCRdb running MiXCR on the multiplex PCR reads. The sample contains 650,000 to 800,000 distinct CDR3 sequences, roughly two fifths of which appear only once. The source material was peripheral blood. These receptors came from an adult man with Graves' ophthalmopathy. CDR3s include the opening cysteine and the closing phenylalanine or tryptophan. D genes are given only for firm matches. The size of a clone is reported for some rows only, either as once, few or many, or as a class for expanded clones.

DNA	CDR3	V	length	size	J	D
TGTGCCTCCGACCGCGGGACTAGCGTCCCCGGGGAGCTGTTTTTT	CASDRGTSVPGELFF	TRBV7-2	15	-	TRBJ2-2	TRBD2
TGTGCCAGCAGCGTAGGTCTAGCGCTCCTCCACTTT	CASSVGLALLHF	TRBV9	12	-	TRBJ1-6	-
TGCGCCAGCAGCTTGGTAGCGGAGAACAATGAGCAGTTCTTC	CASSLVAENNEQFF	TRBV9	14	-	TRBJ2-1	-
TGTGCCAGTAAGGCTGGGGATAACACCGGGGAGCTGTTTTTT	CASKAGDNTGELFF	TRBV19	14	few	TRBJ2-2	-
TGTGCCAGCAGTTTACAGGGGGACTATCAAGAGACCCAGTACTTC	CASSLQGDYQETQYF	TRBV12-3/TRBV12-4	15	many	TRBJ2-5	-
TGTGCCAGCAGTGATGGGAGGGAAAATGAAAAACTGTTTTTT	CASSDGRENEKLFF	TRBV2	14	many	TRBJ1-4	-
TGTGCCAGCAGCTTAAAATTGGCAGGGGGCTTAACGGAGACCCAGTACTTC	CASSLKLAGGLTETQYF	TRBV7-2	17	few	TRBJ2-5	TRBD1
TGTGCCAGCAGAGCTTCGGGACTTAGCAATCAGCCCCAGCATTTT	CASRASGLSNQPQHF	TRBV10-3	15	-	TRBJ1-5	-
TGTGCCAGCAGTGAAGCGCTGGGGTACGAGCAGTACTTC	CASSEALGYEQYF	TRBV6-6	13	many	TRBJ2-7	-
TGTGCTAGTGGTCCGGGAGACAGGGGGGAGACCCAGTACTTC	CASGPGDRGETQYF	TRBV12-5	14	-	TRBJ2-5	TRBD1
TGTGCCCGCAGCCCAGGGTTCACTGAAGCTTTCTTT	CARSPGFTEAFF	TRBV7-9	12	-	TRBJ1-1	-